A selection of T cell receptor beta chains follows, all from one sample in a study of monozygotic twins with inflammatory bowel disease. TCRdb derives one entry per CDR3 protein from the 5' RACE reads, leaving out DNA. The sample totals roughly 170,000 distinct CDR3 sequences. Sequencing input: blood. All receptors derive from a human donor with ulcerative colitis or Crohn's disease, or a healthy co-twin of an affected twin (not recorded which). CDR3s include the opening cysteine and the closing phenylalanine or tryptophan.

>TRBJ2-2|TRBV7-2
CASSSSLANTGELFF
>TRBJ2-5|TRBV3-1
CASSPQAAGETQYF
>TRBJ2-2|TRBV6-5
CASSYSMGDYTGELFF
>TRBJ2-5|TRBV5-6
CASRPGTLEETQYF
>TRBJ1-5|TRBV12-3/TRBV12-4
CATQGDDSNQPQHF
>TRBJ2-1|TRBV11-2
CASSSGSGGASWNEQFF
>TRBJ1-2|TRBV3-1
CASSKINRGTNYGYTF
>TRBJ2-7|TRBV5-5
CASSLLTSGRLYEQYF
>TRBJ2-2|TRBV5-1
CASSFSTRLYGELFF
>TRBJ1-1|TRBV28
CASSTGTAWNTEAFF
>TRBJ2-7|TRBV6-5
CASNLRGSYEQYF
>TRBJ2-4|TRBV18
CASSSELAELAKNIQYF
>TRBJ1-1|TRBV5-1
CASSLTRDRVTEAFF
>TRBJ2-1|TRBV6-4
CASSEQGAEQFF
>TRBJ2-2|TRBV7-3
CASSQGRAGELFF
>TRBJ2-3|TRBV4-1
CASSQDVGTSGRAMGQYF
>TRBJ2-7|TRBV7-8
CASSLKTVYGSYEQYF
>TRBJ2-1|TRBV4-3
CASSHNEWGGLAGEGSGQFF
>TRBJ2-1|TRBV5-1
CASSLAGLAGGLGYNEQFF
>TRBJ1-6|TRBV5-1
CASSLGQGAPNSPLHF
>TRBJ2-1|TRBV6-2/TRBV6-3
CASGPGQGYNEQFF
>TRBJ2-1|TRBV5-5
CASSWGQAPNEQFF
>TRBJ2-7|TRBV3-1
CASSQSGTAPIEQYF
>TRBJ1-5|TRBV15
CATSRALSNQPQHF
>TRBJ2-4|TRBV7-9
CASSSREYENIQYF
>TRBJ2-1|TRBV20-1
CSARDRLAGGFYNEQFF
>TRBJ1-6|TRBV20-1
CSARESQGGNSPLHF
>TRBJ1-4|TRBV4-2
CASSQGDRWELFF
>TRBJ1-2|TRBV19
CASTTMGTGPNYGYTF
>TRBJ2-3|TRBV19
CASSKDSRDGSTDTQYF
>TRBJ2-2|TRBV6-1
CASSPRDRSTGELFF
>TRBJ2-1|TRBV12-3/TRBV12-4
CASSLRAGVMGNEQFF
>TRBJ2-3|TRBV10-2
CASLNPYTDTQYF
>TRBJ1-1|TRBV12-3/TRBV12-4
CASSPNVGQGVLFGAFF
>TRBJ1-4|TRBV4-1
CASSQDRGGYEKLFF
>TRBJ2-5|TRBV7-2
CASSLTGLYIQETQYF
>TRBJ2-1|TRBV20-1
CSAPEAVYNEQFF
>TRBJ2-7|TRBV28
CASKLALITSYEQYF
>TRBJ1-3|TRBV7-2
CASTRDGSSGNTIYF
>TRBJ1-1|TRBV24-1
CATKGVGNAEAFF
>TRBJ2-1|TRBV28
CASSSTSGRALDEQFF
>TRBJ2-1|TRBV9
CASSVVASGRNEQFF
>TRBJ2-7|TRBV20-1
CSSADQGVEQYF
>TRBJ2-7|TRBV9
CASSVGTDHLEQYF